This is a list of T cell receptor beta chains from one sample in a study of control samples from healthy donors and cancer patients. Assay: immunoSEQ multiplex PCR; the TCRdb copy retains only in-frame clones and omits some. The data show under 75,000 clones, around 85% seen once. Sequenced input: blood. The origin of the receptors is a middle-aged man in good health. Each CDR3 is given with its conserved first and last residue. A D gene is named only where the DNA matches it firmly. Some rows mark clone size as missing; the rest say once, few, many or name a class of expanded clone.

DNA	CDR3	size	D	V	J
TGTGCCAGCAGTCCGGACAATACCTACGAGCAGTACTTC	CASSPDNTYEQYF	few	-	TRBV6-6	TRBJ2-7
TGCAGCGGACTATCGAGGGGGAACACTGAAGCTTTCTTT	CSGLSRGNTEAFF	-	-	TRBV29-1	TRBJ1-1
TGTGCCAGCAGCGTGCAACAGCAATTCACAGATACGCAGTATTTT	CASSVQQQFTDTQYF	-	-	TRBV11-1	TRBJ2-3
TGTGCCAGCAGCTTGGTGGGGGGAGTCCATGAGCAGTTCTTC	CASSLVGGVHEQFF	-	-	TRBV5-4	TRBJ2-1
TGTGCCAGCAGCTTCAGAGATAACTCTGGAAACACCATATATTTT	CASSFRDNSGNTIYF	-	-	TRBV5-5	TRBJ1-3
TGTGCCAGCAGTTTAGTCTTGCTAACGGGTGGCTACACCTTC	CASSLVLLTGGYTF	-	-	TRBV28	TRBJ1-2
TGCGCCAGCAGCCAAGGGGAAGCGTATAGGGGGCGCGGGGAAAAACTGTTTTTT	CASSQGEAYRGRGEKLFF	-	TRBD1	TRBV4-3	TRBJ1-4
TGCGCCAGCAGCTTGGAAACAGGGAACTATGGCTACACCTTC	CASSLETGNYGYTF	-	-	TRBV5-1	TRBJ1-2
TGTGCCAGCAGCTTCGGGACAGGGGTTTGGGGCTACACCTTC	CASSFGTGVWGYTF	-	TRBD1	TRBV5-5	TRBJ1-2
TGTGCCAGCAGTTTGGCTGGGGATAACACTGAAGCTTTCTTT	CASSLAGDNTEAFF	-	-	TRBV28	TRBJ1-1
TGTGCCAGCAGCTTAGCTCCGCCAGCCTACACCTTC	CASSLAPPAYTF	-	-	TRBV7-8	TRBJ1-2
TGTGCCAGCAGCCCTAGCGGGGGGGCCTTAGAGACCCAGTACTTC	CASSPSGGALETQYF	-	TRBD2	TRBV7-8	TRBJ2-5
TGTGCCAGCAGTAAAGTAGGCAGATCTCGTGAGCAGTACTTC	CASSKVGRSREQYF	-	-	TRBV27	TRBJ2-7